This TCR beta chain came from a study of T cells in localized non-small cell lung cancer. General study findings and limits: In adjacent lung, a median roughly 60 of the top 100 tumor clones were found. Because only a single region of the tumor was sequenced, heterogeneity remains possible. Higher blood T cell density tracked longer overall survival.

Points on this clone: The antigen remains undetermined.

This CDR3 comprises 15 residues. Germline CDR1 reads SGHTA; CDR2 reads FQGNSA. Trimming shortened V by 1 base and J by 3 bases, and 10 bases separated the two germline ends. This table comes from immunoSEQ multiplex PCR, and its TCRdb copy is limited to in-frame clones, with some not included. The table has more than 30,000 clones, 88% seen once. The TCR comes from a woman between 35 and 70 years old with stage III lung adenocarcinoma. The sample was peripheral blood mononuclear cells, taken before any cancer treatment. The chain combines TRBV7-2 with TRBJ1-5, with a tentative D call TRBD1 (5 bases). CDR3 region: CASSLGRGDNQPQHF. CDR3 DNA sequence: TGTGCCAGCAGCTTAGGGAGAGGGGACAATCAGCCCCAGCATTTT.